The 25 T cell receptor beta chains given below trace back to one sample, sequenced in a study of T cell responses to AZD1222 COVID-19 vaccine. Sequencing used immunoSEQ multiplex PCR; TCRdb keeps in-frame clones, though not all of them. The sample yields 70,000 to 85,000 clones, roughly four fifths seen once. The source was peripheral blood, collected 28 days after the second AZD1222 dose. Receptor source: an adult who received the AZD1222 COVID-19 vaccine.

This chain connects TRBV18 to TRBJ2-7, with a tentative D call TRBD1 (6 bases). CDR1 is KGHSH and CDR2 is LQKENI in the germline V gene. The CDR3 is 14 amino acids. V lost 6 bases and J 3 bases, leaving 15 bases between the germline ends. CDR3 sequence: CASSPAEGGYEQYF. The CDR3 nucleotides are TGTGCCAGCTCCCCGGCTGAAGGGGGCTACGAGCAGTACTTC. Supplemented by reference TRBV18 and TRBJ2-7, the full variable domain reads NAGVMQNPRHLVRRRGQEARLRCSPMKGHSHVYWYRQLPEEGLKFMVYLQKENIIDESGMPKERFSAEFPKEGPSILRIQQVVRGDSAAYFCASSPAEGGYEQYFGPGTRLTVT.

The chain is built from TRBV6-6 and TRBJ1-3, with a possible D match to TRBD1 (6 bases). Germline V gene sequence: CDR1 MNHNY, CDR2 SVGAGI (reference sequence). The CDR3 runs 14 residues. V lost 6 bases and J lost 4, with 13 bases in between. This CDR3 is CASSRRTAGNTIYF. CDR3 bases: TGTGCCAGCAGCCGAAGGACAGCCGGAAACACCATATATTTT.

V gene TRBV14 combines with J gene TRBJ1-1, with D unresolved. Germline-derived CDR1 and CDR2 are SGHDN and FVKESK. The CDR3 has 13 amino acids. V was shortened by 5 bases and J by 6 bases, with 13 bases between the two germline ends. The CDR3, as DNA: TGTGCCAGCAGCTCAACCCATGGCGCTGAAGCTTTCTTT. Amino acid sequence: CASSSTHGAEAFF.

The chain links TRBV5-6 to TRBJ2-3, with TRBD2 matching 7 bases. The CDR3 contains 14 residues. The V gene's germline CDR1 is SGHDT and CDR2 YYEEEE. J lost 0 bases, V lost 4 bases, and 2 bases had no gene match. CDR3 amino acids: CASSDSGSTDTQYF. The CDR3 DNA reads TGTGCCAGCAGCGATAGCGGGAGCACAGATACGCAGTATTTT. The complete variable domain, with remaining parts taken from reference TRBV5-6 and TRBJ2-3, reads DAGVTQSPTHLIKTRGQQVTLRCSPKSGHDTVSWYQQALGQGPQFIFQYYEEEERQRGNFPDRFSGHQFPNYSSELNVNALLLGDSALYLCASSDSGSTDTQYFGPGTRLTVL.

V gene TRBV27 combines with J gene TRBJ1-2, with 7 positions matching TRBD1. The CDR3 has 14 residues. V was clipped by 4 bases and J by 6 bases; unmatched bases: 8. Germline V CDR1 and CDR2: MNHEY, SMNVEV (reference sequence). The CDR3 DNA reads TGTGCCAGCAGTTATATGACAGGGACCGATGGCTACACCTTC. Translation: CASSYMTGTDGYTF.

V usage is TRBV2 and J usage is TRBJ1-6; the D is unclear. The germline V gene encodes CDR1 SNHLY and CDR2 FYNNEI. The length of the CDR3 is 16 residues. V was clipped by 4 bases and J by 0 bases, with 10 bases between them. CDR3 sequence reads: CASSARLSSYNSPLHF. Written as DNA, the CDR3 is TGTGCCAGCAGTGCTAGGCTGAGCTCCTATAATTCACCCCTCCACTTT. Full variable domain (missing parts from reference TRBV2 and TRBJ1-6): EPEVTQTPSHQVTQMGQEVILRCVPISNHLYFYWYRQILGQKVEFLVSFYNNEISEKSEIFDDQFSVERPDGSNFTLKIRSTKLEDSAMYFCASSARLSSYNSPLHFGNGTRLTVT.

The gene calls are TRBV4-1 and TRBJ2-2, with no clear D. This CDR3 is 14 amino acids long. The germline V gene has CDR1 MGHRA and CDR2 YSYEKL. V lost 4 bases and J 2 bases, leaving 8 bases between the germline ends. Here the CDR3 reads CASSPSPNTGELFF. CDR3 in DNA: TGCGCCAGCAGCCCCTCCCCCAACACCGGGGAGCTGTTTTTT.

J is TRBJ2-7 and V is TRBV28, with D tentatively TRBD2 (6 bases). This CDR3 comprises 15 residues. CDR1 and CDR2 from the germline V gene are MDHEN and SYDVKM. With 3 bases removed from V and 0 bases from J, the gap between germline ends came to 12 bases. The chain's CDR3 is CASSFRGTISYEQYF. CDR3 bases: TGTGCCAGCAGTTTTCGCGGGACCATCTCCTACGAGCAGTACTTC.

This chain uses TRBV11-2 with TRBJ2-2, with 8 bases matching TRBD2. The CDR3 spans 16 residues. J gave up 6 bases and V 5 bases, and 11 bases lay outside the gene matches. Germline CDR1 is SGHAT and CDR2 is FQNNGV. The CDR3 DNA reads TGTGCCAGCAGCACAACTAGCGGTCCCGAGGCCGGGGAGCTGTTTTTT. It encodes CASSTTSGPEAGELFF.

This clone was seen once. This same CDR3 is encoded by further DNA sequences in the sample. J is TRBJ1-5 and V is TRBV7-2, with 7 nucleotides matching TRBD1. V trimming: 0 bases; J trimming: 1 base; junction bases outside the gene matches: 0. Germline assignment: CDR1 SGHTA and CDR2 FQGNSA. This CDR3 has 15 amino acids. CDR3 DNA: TGTGCCAGCAGCTTAGCAGGGGGCAGCAATCAGCCCCAGCATTTT. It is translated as CASSLAGGSNQPQHF.

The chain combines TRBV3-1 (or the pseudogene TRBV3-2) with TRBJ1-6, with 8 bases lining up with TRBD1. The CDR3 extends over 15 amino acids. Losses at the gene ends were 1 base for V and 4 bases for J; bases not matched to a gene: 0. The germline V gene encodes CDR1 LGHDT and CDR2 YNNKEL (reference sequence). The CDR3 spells CASSQGTGYNSPLHF. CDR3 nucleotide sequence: TGTGCCAGCAGCCAAGGGACAGGGTATAATTCACCCCTCCACTTT.

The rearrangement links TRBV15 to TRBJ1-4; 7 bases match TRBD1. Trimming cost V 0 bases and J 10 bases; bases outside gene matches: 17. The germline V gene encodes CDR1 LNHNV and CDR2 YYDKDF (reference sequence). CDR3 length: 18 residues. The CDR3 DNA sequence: TGTGCCACCAGCAGAGAGTCTTATTCGACAGGGACCAGTGTAAAACTGTTTTTT. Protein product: CATSRESYSTGTSVKLFF.

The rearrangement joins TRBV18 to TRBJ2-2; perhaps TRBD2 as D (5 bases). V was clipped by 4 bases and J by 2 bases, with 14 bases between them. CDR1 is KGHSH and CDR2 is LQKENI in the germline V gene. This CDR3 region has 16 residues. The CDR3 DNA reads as TGTGCCAGCTCACTTAGCACGGGGATAAACACCGGGGAGCTGTTTTTT. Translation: CASSLSTGINTGELFF.

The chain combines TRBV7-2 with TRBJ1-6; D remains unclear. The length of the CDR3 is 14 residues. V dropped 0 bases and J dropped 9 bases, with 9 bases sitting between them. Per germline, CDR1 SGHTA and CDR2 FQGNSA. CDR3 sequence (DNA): TGTGCCAGCAGCTTAGCGCAGCGGGGTTCACCCCTCCACTTT. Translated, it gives CASSLAQRGSPLHF.

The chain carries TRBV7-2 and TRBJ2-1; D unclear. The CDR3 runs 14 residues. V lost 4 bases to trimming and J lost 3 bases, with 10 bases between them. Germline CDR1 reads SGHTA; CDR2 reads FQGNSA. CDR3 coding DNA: TGTGCCAGCAGCTCAGTATTATACTACAATGAGCAGTTCTTC. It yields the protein CASSSVLYYNEQFF.

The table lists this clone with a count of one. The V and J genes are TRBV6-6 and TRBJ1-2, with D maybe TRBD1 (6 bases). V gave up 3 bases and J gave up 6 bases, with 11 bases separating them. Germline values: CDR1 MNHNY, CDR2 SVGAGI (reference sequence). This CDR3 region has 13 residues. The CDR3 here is CASSYWGPDGYTF. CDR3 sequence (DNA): TGTGCCAGCAGTTATTGGGGGCCCGATGGCTACACCTTC.

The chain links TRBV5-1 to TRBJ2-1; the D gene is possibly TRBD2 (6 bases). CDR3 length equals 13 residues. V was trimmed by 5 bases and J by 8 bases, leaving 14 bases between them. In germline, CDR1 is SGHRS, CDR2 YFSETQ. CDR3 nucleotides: TGCGCCAGCAGTTCGGCTAGCGAACATGAGCAGTTCTTC. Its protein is CASSSASEHEQFF.

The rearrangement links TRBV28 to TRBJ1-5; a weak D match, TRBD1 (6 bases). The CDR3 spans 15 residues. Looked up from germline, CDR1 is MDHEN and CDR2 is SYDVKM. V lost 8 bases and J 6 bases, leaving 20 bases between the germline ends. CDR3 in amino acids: CASSRGRGPTQPQHF. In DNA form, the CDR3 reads TGTGCCAGCTCCCGTGGCAGGGGCCCCACTCAGCCCCAGCATTTT.

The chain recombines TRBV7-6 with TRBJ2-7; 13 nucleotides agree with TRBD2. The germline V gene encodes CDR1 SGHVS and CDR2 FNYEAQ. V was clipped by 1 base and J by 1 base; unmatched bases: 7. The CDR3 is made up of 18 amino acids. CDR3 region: CASSLGTSGSQISYEQYF. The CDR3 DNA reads TGTGCCAGCAGCTTAGGGACTAGCGGGAGCCAGATATCCTACGAGCAGTACTTC.

This chain's CDR3 is CASSYLETQYF. CDR3 in DNA: TGTGCCAGCAGTTACTTGGAGACCCAGTACTTC. This chain uses TRBV6-6 with TRBJ2-5; no reliable D call. Germline V gives CDR1 MNHNY, CDR2 SVGAGI (reference sequence). The CDR3 sequence is 11 residues long. Trimming pared 1 base from V and 5 bases from J, leaving 2 bases between.

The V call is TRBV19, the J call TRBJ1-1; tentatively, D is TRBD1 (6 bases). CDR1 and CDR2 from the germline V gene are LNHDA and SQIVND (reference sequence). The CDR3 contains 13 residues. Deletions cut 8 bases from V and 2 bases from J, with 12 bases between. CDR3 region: CASRPGANTEAFF. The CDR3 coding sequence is TGTGCCAGTCGCCCAGGGGCAAACACTGAAGCTTTCTTT.

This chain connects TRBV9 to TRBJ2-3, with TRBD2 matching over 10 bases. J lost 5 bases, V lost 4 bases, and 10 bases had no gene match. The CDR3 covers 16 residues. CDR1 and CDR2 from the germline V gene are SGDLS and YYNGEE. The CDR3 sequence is CASSPRAGGHGDTQYF. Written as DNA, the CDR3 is TGTGCCAGCAGCCCGCGAGCGGGAGGGCATGGAGATACGCAGTATTTT. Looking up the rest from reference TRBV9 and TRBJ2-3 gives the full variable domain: DSGVTQTPKHLITATGQRVTLRCSPRSGDLSVYWYQQSLDQGLQFLIQYYNGEERAKGNILERFSAQQFPDLHSELNLSSLELGDSALYFCASSPRAGGHGDTQYFGPGTRLTVL.

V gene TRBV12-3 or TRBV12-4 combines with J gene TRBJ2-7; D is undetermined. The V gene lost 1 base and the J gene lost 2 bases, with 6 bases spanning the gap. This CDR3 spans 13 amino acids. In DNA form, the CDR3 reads TGTGCCAGCAGTTTAGGCCAGACCTACGAGCAGTACTTC. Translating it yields CASSLGQTYEQYF.

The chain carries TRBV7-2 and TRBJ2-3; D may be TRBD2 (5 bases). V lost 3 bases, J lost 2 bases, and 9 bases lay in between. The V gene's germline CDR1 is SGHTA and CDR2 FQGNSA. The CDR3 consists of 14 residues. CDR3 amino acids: CASSFGLFTDTQYF. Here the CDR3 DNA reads TGTGCCAGCAGCTTCGGACTTTTCACAGATACGCAGTATTTT.

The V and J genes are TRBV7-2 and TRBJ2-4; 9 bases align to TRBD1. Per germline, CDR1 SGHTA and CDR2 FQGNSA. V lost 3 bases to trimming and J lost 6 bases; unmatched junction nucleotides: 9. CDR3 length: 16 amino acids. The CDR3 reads CASSLNPQGAGNIQYF. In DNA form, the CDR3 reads TGTGCCAGCAGCTTGAATCCACAGGGGGCGGGAAACATTCAGTACTTC.